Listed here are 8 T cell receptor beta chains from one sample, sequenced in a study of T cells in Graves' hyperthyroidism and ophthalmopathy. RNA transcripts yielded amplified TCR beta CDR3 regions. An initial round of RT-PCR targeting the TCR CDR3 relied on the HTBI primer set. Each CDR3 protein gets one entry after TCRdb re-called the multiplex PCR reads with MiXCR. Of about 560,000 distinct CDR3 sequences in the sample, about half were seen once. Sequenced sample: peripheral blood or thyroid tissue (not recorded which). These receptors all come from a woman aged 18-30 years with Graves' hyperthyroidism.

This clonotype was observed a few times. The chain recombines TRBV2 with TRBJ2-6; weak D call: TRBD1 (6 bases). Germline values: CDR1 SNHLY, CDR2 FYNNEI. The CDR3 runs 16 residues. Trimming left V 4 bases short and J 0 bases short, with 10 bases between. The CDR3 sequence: CASSGQALSGANVLTF. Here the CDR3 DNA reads TGTGCCAGCAGTGGACAGGCACTCTCTGGGGCCAACGTCCTGACTTTC.

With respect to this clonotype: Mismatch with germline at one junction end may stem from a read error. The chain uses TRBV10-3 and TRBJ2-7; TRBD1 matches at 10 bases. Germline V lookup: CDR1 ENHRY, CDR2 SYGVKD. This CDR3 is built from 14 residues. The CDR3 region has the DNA TGTGCCAGCAGTACTTGGGACAGGGGTTACGAGCAGTACTTC. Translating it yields CASSTWDRGYEQYF.

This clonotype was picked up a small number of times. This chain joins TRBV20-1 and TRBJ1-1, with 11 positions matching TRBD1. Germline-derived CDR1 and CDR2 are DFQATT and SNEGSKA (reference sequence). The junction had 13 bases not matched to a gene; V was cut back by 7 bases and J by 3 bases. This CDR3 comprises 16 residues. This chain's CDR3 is CSVGTGGFGMDTEAFF. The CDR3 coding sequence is TGCAGTGTTGGGACAGGGGGGTTTGGCATGGACACTGAAGCTTTCTTT.

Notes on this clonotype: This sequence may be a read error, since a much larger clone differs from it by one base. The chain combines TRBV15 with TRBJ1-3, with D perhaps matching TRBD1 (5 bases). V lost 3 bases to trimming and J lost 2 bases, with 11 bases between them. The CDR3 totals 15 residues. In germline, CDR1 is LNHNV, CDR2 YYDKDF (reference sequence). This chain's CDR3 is CATSRNRSAGNTIYF. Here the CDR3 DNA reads TGTGCCACCAGCAGGAACAGGAGCGCTGGAAACACCATATATTTT.

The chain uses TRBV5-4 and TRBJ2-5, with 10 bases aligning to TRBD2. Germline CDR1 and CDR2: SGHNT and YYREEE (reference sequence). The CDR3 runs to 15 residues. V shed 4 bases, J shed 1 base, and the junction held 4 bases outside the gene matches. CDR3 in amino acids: CASSGGTSAQETQYF. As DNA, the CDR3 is TGTGCCAGCAGCGGCGGGACTAGCGCCCAAGAGACCCAGTACTTC. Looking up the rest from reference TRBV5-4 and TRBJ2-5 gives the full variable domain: ETGVTQSPTHLIKTRGQQVTLRCSSQSGHNTVSWYQQALGQGPQFIFQYYREEENGRGNFPPRFSGLQFPNYSSELNVNALELDDSALYLCASSGGTSAQETQYFGPGTRLLVL.

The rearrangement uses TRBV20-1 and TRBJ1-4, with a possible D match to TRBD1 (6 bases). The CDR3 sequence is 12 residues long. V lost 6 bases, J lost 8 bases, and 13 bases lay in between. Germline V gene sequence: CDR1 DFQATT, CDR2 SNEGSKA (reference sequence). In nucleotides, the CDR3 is TGCAGTGCGGCAGGGGCCAGGGAAAAACTGTTTTTT. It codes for CSAAGAREKLFF.

The CDR3 nucleotides read TGTGCCAGCAGTGAACTTCAGGGTTATGGAAACACCATATATTTT. It specifies CASSELQGYGNTIYF. The gene calls are TRBV2 and TRBJ1-3; a weak D match, TRBD1 (5 bases). V was shortened by 2 bases and J by 3 bases, with 11 bases between the two germline ends. The CDR3 covers 15 residues. The germline CDR1 and CDR2 sequences are SNHLY and FYNNEI.

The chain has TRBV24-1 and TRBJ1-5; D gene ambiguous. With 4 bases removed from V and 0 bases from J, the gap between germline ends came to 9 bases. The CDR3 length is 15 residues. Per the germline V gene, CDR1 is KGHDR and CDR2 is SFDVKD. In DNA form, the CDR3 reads TGTGCCACCAGTGACCCGACAATTAGCAATCAGCCCCAGCATTTT. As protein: CATSDPTISNQPQHF.